A selection of T cell receptor beta chains follows, all from one sample in a study of PD-1 blockade in classical Hodgkin lymphoma. The protocol was immunoSEQ multiplex PCR, while the TCRdb copy is restricted to in-frame clones and leaves out a portion. The data contain fewer than 30,000 clones, around 73% of them singletons. The sequenced sample was peripheral blood mononuclear cells (PBMCs), obtained before the second cycle of nivolumab. The source of these receptors is a human donor with classical Hodgkin lymphoma. Both conserved end residues are part of each CDR3. A D gene is named only where the DNA matches it firmly. Not all rows give a size; the values are once, few, many and, for expanded clones, a class.

clone_size	v_call	j_call	d_call	cdr3_aa	cdr3_nt
.	TRBV7-9	TRBJ2-5	TRBD2	CASSPQSGEETQYF	TGTGCCAGCAGCCCACAGAGCGGGGAAGAGACCCAGTACTTC
.	TRBV5-5	TRBJ1-1	.	CASSLPFPLGGDTEAFF	TGTGCCAGCAGCTTGCCGTTTCCGCTCGGAGGGGACACTGAAGCTTTCTTT
.	TRBV18	TRBJ2-7	.	CASSPYQGAEQYF	TGTGCCAGCTCACCCTATCAAGGGGCAGAGCAGTACTTC
.	TRBV5-1	TRBJ1-6	TRBD1	CASSSGTGGYNSPLHF	TGCGCCAGCAGCTCCGGGACAGGGGGGTATAATTCACCCCTCCACTTT
.	TRBV5-1	TRBJ2-7	.	CASSLTGEGYEQYF	TGCGCCAGCAGCTTGACCGGGGAAGGCTACGAGCAGTACTTC
medium-sized	TRBV19	TRBJ1-6	.	CASRAVNSPLHF	TGTGCCAGTAGGGCAGTTAATTCACCCCTCCACTTT
.	TRBV7-9	TRBJ1-2	.	CASSTLQGFNYGYTF	TGTGCCAGCAGCACCCTCCAAGGGTTTAACTATGGCTACACCTTC
.	TRBV6-6	TRBJ1-1	.	CASSPRPRGTEAFF	TGTGCCAGCAGCCCCCGACCCCGAGGGACTGAAGCTTTCTTT
once	TRBV6-1	TRBJ1-1	.	CASAPGMNTEAFF	TGTGCCAGCGCGCCCGGCATGAACACTGAAGCTTTCTTT
.	TRBV19	TRBJ2-3	.	CASSRTRAGTDTQYF	TGTGCCAGTAGTCGTACAAGGGCTGGCACAGATACGCAGTATTTT